This entry lists 8 T cell receptor beta chains sequenced from one sample in a study of beta chain features in type 1 diabetes. The entirety of the isolated RNA underwent reverse transcription, so expressed TCRB transcripts were sequenced. Using immunoSEQ multiplex PCR, the repertoire was profiled, and TCRdb retains in-frame clones only, with some absent. This sample carries hundreds of thousands of clones, roughly a sixth of them seen once, and the ten largest clones take about 0.093%. Sequenced: naive CD4+ T cells from blood. The receptors stem from a man between 18 and 35 years old in good health.

The chain combines TRBV5-1 with TRBJ2-3; 8 bases fit TRBD2. This CDR3 region has 17 residues. Per the germline V gene, CDR1 is SGHRS and CDR2 is YFSETQ. V gave up 0 bases and J gave up 0 bases; unmatched junction bases: 6. The CDR3 is CASSLAPLAASTDTQYF. The CDR3 region has the DNA TGCGCCAGCAGCTTGGCCCCACTAGCGGCTAGCACAGATACGCAGTATTTT. The variable domain in full, with the rest retrieved from reference TRBV5-1 and TRBJ2-3, is KAGVTQTPRYLIKTRGQQVTLSCSPISGHRSVSWYQQTPGQGLQFLFEYFSETQRNKGNFPGRFSGRQFSNSRSEMNVSTLELGDSALYLCASSLAPLAASTDTQYFGPGTRLTVL.

This clone was detected only a few times. The CDR3 loop reads CASSPTLVQETQYF. The CDR3, as DNA: TGTGCCAGCAGCCCTACCCTTGTACAAGAGACCCAGTACTTC. The J gene is TRBJ2-5, the V gene TRBV11-2; no clear D. The ends were cut back, 5 bases at V and 2 bases at J, with 12 bases in the middle. The CDR3 contains 14 residues. Germline lookup yields CDR1 SGHAT and CDR2 FQNNGV.

The chain employs TRBV6-5 and TRBJ2-7; D tentatively reads TRBD1 or TRBD2 (5 bases each). The CDR3 loop spans 14 amino acids. The germline V gene has CDR1 MNHEY and CDR2 SVGAGI. The V end lost 8 bases, the J end lost 0 bases, and 14 bases lay between the germline ends. CDR3 sequence (DNA): TGTGCCAGCGGGAAGGGACCGAGCTCCTACGAGCAGTACTTC. Its translation is CASGKGPSSYEQYF.

The V gene is TRBV4-3, the J gene TRBJ2-1; 8 bases are a match to TRBD2. Germline CDR1 LGHNA, CDR2 YSLEER. The CDR3 covers 16 residues. Trimming took 0 bases from V and 11 from J; bases not matched to a gene: 12. In DNA, the CDR3 is TGCGCCAGCAGCCAAGATTACCTAGCGGGTAAAACACAGCAGTTCTTC. It translates to CASSQDYLAGKTQQFF.

The J gene is TRBJ1-1, the V gene TRBV7-9; D is unresolved. This CDR3 has 13 amino acids. Trimming pared 1 base from V and 4 bases from J, leaving 7 bases between. Germline assignment: CDR1 SEHNR and CDR2 FQNEAQ (reference sequence). DNA of the CDR3: TGTGCCAGCAGCTTAGACGGTGGCACTGAAGCTTTCTTT. The encoded protein is CASSLDGGTEAFF.

This clone has more than one count but fewer than ten. The rearrangement links TRBV15 to TRBJ2-7; D may be TRBD2 (6 bases). V was clipped by 0 bases and J by 6 bases, with 9 bases between them. The CDR3 contains 13 residues. From germline, CDR1 is LNHNV and CDR2 YYDKDF (reference sequence). The CDR3 sequence: CATSRDRGGEQYF. CDR3 nucleotides: TGTGCCACCAGCAGAGATCGGGGAGGCGAGCAGTACTTC.

The gene calls are TRBV7-2 and TRBJ1-5; 8 nucleotides line up with TRBD1. Germline CDR1 is SGHTA and CDR2 is FQGNSA. The CDR3 is 17 amino acids. The ends lost 4 bases at V and 6 bases at J; junction bases unmatched: 14. The CDR3 coding sequence is TGTGCCAGCAGCTACTCCCCCCAGGGGGCGATAGCTCAGCCCCAGCATTTT. Protein: CASSYSPQGAIAQPQHF.

Only a few counts were recorded for this clone. Other DNA variants within this sample encode the same CDR3. This sequence joins TRBV19 and TRBJ2-7, with 9 nucleotides matching TRBD1. The CDR3 length is 13 residues. CDR1 and CDR2 (germline): LNHDA, SQIVND (reference sequence). V dropped 8 bases and J dropped 2; count of bases not matched to a gene: 4. CDR3 nucleotides: TGTGCCAGTTCACGGGACAGGGCCTACGAGCAGTACTTC. Translated: CASSRDRAYEQYF. The full variable domain, rest sourced from reference TRBV19 and TRBJ2-7, is DGGITQSPKYLFRKEGQNVTLSCEQNLNHDAMYWYRQDPGQGLRLIYYSQIVNDFQKGDIAEGYSVSREKKESFPLTVTSAQKNPTAFYLCASSRDRAYEQYFGPGTRLTVT.